The 20 T cell receptor beta chains given below trace back to one sample, sequenced in a study of CD8 T cells in ankylosing spondylitis (dated by TCRdb to between 2016 and 2019). Library construction relied on 5' RACE. Instrument on record: Illumina HiSeq 2500. Through fastp at Q25 and MiXCR, TCRdb rebuilt clones from the public reads, retaining in-frame beta chains. One record per CDR3 amino acid sequence lists the most common genes and DNA. The sample includes 150,000 to 200,000 distinct CDR3 sequences, with about 20% observed a single time. Around 4.7% of the sample belongs to the ten largest clones. The sample comprised blood, either unsorted or a sorted T cell fraction (not recorded which). Source of these receptors: a male donor aged 10-30 years with ankylosing spondylitis or in good health (not recorded which). Donor details come from another sample of the same person, matched by shared clones.

This clonotype has only a few counts. The chain has TRBV11-2 and TRBJ2-7; D gene uncertain. Between the trimmed V and J ends, which lost 4 bases and 3 bases, there was a span of 4 bases. This CDR3 has 11 amino acids. Germline V lookup: CDR1 SGHAT, CDR2 FQNNGV. The CDR3 region is CASSSHYEQYV. The CDR3, as DNA: TGTGCCAGCAGCTCGCACTACGAGCAGTACGTC.

The sample holds many counts of this clonotype. V gene TRBV20-1 combines with J gene TRBJ2-3; 8 nucleotides agree with TRBD2. This CDR3 contains 14 residues. Germline assignment: CDR1 DFQATT and CDR2 SNEGSKA (reference sequence). V lost 2 bases and J lost 7; bases outside the gene matches: 8. The CDR3 is CSARTSGLMNTQYF. The CDR3 DNA sequence: TGCAGTGCTAGAACTAGCGGACTCATGAATACGCAGTATTTT.

In its sample, this clonotype was seen many times. This sequence joins TRBV27 and TRBJ2-3; D is tentatively TRBD1 or TRBD2 (5 bases each). V lost 4 bases and J lost 0, with 14 bases in between. The CDR3 totals 16 residues. Per the germline V gene, CDR1 is MNHEY and CDR2 is SMNVEV (reference sequence). CDR3 amino acids: CASSSEVGASTDTQYF. CDR3 coding DNA: TGTGCCAGCAGTTCGGAGGTTGGGGCGAGCACAGATACGCAGTATTTT.

The gene calls are TRBV6-1 and TRBJ1-5, with D possibly TRBD1 on 5 matching bases. This CDR3 region has 14 residues. Per the germline V gene, CDR1 is MNHNS and CDR2 is SASEGT. Trimming left V 11 bases short and J 0 bases short, with 14 bases between. This CDR3 is CALGDGDSNQPQHF. The CDR3 nucleotides are TGTGCCTTAGGGGACGGAGATAGCAATCAGCCCCAGCATTTT.

This rearrangement joins TRBV5-6 to TRBJ2-1, with TRBD2 matching 7 bases. Germline V gene sequence: CDR1 SGHDT, CDR2 YYEEEE. Losses at the gene ends were 3 bases for V and 5 bases for J; bases not matched to a gene: 2. This CDR3 has 13 residues. The CDR3 region has the DNA TGTGCCAGCAGCTGGACTAGACACAATGAGCAGTTCTTC. Its translation: CASSWTRHNEQFF. Complete variable domain (other parts from reference TRBV5-6 and TRBJ2-1): DAGVTQSPTHLIKTRGQQVTLRCSPKSGHDTVSWYQQALGQGPQFIFQYYEEEERQRGNFPDRFSGHQFPNYSSELNVNALLLGDSALYLCASSWTRHNEQFFGPGTRLTVL.

This clonotype has at least ten counts. The rearrangement joins TRBV12-3 or TRBV12-4 to TRBJ2-1; 9 nucleotides line up with TRBD2. The J segment lost 5 bases and the V segment lost 5 bases, leaving 7 bases of the junction unmatched. The CDR3 contains 15 residues. CDR3 sequence: CASSPLAGINNEQFF. The DNA of the CDR3 is TGTGCCAGCAGTCCCCTAGCGGGAATCAACAATGAGCAGTTCTTC.

This clonotype was seen at least ten times. The chain couples TRBV11-2 to TRBJ2-2, with D perhaps TRBD1 (6 bases). The germline V gene encodes CDR1 SGHAT and CDR2 FQNNGV. The V end was cut by 6 bases, the J end by 2 bases, with 13 bases between. This CDR3 contains 15 residues. The CDR3 loop is CASSQTGHNTGELFF. The CDR3 bases are TGTGCCAGCAGTCAAACGGGACACAACACCGGGGAGCTGTTTTTT.

This clonotype was seen many times. The chain links TRBV27 to TRBJ2-1; D might be TRBD1 or TRBD2, each matching 5 bases. V was cut by 6 bases and J by 2 bases, with 26 bases left in between. CDR3 length equals 19 residues. Germline V CDR1 and CDR2: MNHEY, SMNVEV (reference sequence). This CDR3 reads CASRTHDLDRDATYNEQFF. CDR3 in DNA: TGTGCCAGCAGAACCCACGACCTCGACCGGGACGCAACCTACAATGAGCAGTTCTTC.

This clonotype has a count of ten or more. The rearrangement uses TRBV12-3 or TRBV12-4 and TRBJ1-4; 9 nucleotides line up with TRBD1. J was trimmed by 8 bases and V by 4 bases; bases with no gene match: 5. This CDR3 spans 14 amino acids. The CDR3 sequence: CASSSGTGPEKLFF. As DNA, the CDR3 is TGTGCCAGCAGTTCCGGGACAGGGCCCGAAAAACTGTTTTTT.

Here the CDR3 DNA reads TGTGCCACCAGTGATTCGCCTCTTGCGGGAGGAAACAATGAGCAGTTCTTC. Translation: CATSDSPLAGGNNEQFF. The V call is TRBV24-1, the J call TRBJ2-1; 8 bases are a match to TRBD2. Germline V lookup: CDR1 KGHDR, CDR2 SFDVKD. Trimming at V came to 2 bases and at J to 5 bases, leaving 10 bases not matched to a gene. This CDR3 is built from 17 residues.

The chain recombines TRBV29-1 with TRBJ2-7; the D gene could be TRBD1 or TRBD2 (5 bases each). V was cut by 4 bases and J by 2 bases, with 12 bases left in between. CDR3 length: 13 amino acids. Germline CDR1 is SQVTM and CDR2 is ANQGSEA. The CDR3 coding sequence is TGCAGCGTTGGGACAAGCGGTACCTACGAGCAGTACTTC. This codes for CSVGTSGTYEQYF.

This clonotype was counted ten times or more. CDR3 DNA: TGTGCCAGCAGTCCGGGACTAGCGGCCCAAGAGACCCAGTACTTC. Protein product: CASSPGLAAQETQYF. The V call is TRBV27, the J call TRBJ2-5, with 11 bases identical to TRBD2. The CDR3 covers 15 residues. Germline lookup yields CDR1 MNHEY and CDR2 SMNVEV (reference sequence). The junction had 3 bases not matched to a gene; V was cut back by 5 bases and J by 1 base.

There are many counts of this clonotype. The chain has TRBV24-1 and TRBJ2-3, with D possibly matching TRBD1 (6 bases). This CDR3 comprises 16 residues. Germline V gene lookup returns CDR1 KGHDR and CDR2 SFDVKD. Trimming took 3 bases from V and 6 from J, leaving 18 bases between them. For the CDR3, the DNA is TGTGCCACCAGTGATCCACGCAGGGGATTTAGCGATACGCAGTATTTT. Residues: CATSDPRRGFSDTQYF.

The CDR3 region has the DNA TGCAGTGCTAGCCGCCTAGCCCATGAGCAGTTCTTC. Its translation: CSASRLAHEQFF. V and J are TRBV20-1 and TRBJ2-1; maybe TRBD2 (5 bases). CDR3 size: 12 residues. The V gene lost 3 bases and the J gene lost 8 bases, with 11 bases spanning the gap. Germline lookup yields CDR1 DFQATT and CDR2 SNEGSKA (reference sequence).

This clonotype was found many times. The V gene is TRBV5-1, the J gene TRBJ2-5, with TRBD2 matching 8 bases. This CDR3 has 15 amino acids. Germline CDR1 is SGHRS and CDR2 is YFSETQ. V lost 0 bases, J lost 3 bases, and 4 bases stayed unmatched. The CDR3 region is CASSLGLAIEETQYF. The DNA for the CDR3 is TGCGCCAGCAGCTTGGGACTAGCGATCGAAGAGACCCAGTACTTC.

This clonotype has a count of ten or more. This sequence joins TRBV9 and TRBJ2-4, with D possibly being TRBD2 (5 bases). The CDR3 has 18 amino acids. The germline V and J ends were trimmed by 3 bases and 0 bases, with 19 bases remaining between them. Per the germline V gene, CDR1 is SGDLS and CDR2 is YYNGEE. The CDR3 here is CASSDPPGIRGAKNIQYF. CDR3 DNA: TGTGCCAGCAGCGACCCACCCGGGATCCGGGGAGCCAAAAACATTCAGTACTTC.

This clonotype was seen repeatedly, ten times or more. This chain links TRBV30 with TRBJ2-5; D is undetermined. The CDR3 contains 15 residues. Germline CDR1 GTSNPN, CDR2 SVGIG (reference sequence). V was clipped by 0 bases and J by 5 bases, with 16 bases between them. The CDR3 bases are TGTGCCTGGAGTGTACGTCAGAGGCCAAGGGAGACCCAGTACTTC. Its protein is CAWSVRQRPRETQYF.

This clonotype was detected ten times or more. The V call is TRBV28, the J call TRBJ2-5; D possibly corresponds to TRBD1 (5 bases). CDR1 and CDR2 from the germline V gene are MDHEN and SYDVKM. CDR3 length equals 13 residues. V dropped 2 bases and J dropped 5 bases, with 9 bases sitting between them. Written as DNA, the CDR3 is TGTGCCAGCAGTTTACAGGGTGTGGAGACCCAGTACTTC. Translating it yields CASSLQGVETQYF.

This clonotype was picked up a small number of times. This CDR3 reads CATSSARGSYNEQFF. The CDR3 bases are TGTGCCACCAGTTCCGCGCGGGGCTCCTACAATGAGCAGTTCTTC. This chain joins TRBV15 and TRBJ2-1; possibly TRBD2 for D (6 bases). The V end was cut by 6 bases, the J end by 0 bases, with 12 bases between. This CDR3 is 15 amino acids long. The germline gives CDR1 LNHNV, CDR2 YYDKDF (reference sequence).

The chain has TRBV20-1 and TRBJ2-7, with D possibly called TRBD1 or TRBD2 (5 bases each). Germline CDR1 DFQATT, CDR2 SNEGSKA (reference sequence). The CDR3 is made up of 12 amino acids. V was clipped by 6 bases and J by 4 bases, with 13 bases between them. Written as DNA, the CDR3 is TGCAGTGCCAAATCTGAGGGGTACGAGCAGTACTTC. Its protein is CSAKSEGYEQYF.